This is a list of T cell receptor beta chains from one sample in a study of shared clonotypes between healthy human individuals. Produced via immunoSEQ multiplex PCR; TCRdb's table is partial and in-frame only. This table holds about 2.1 million clones, around 93% found once. Input material: naive CD8+ T cells from PBMCs. The receptor set was obtained from a man in his late teens or twenties in good health. Some clones in this sample may be carry-over from other donors' samples. Both conserved end residues are part of each CDR3. A D gene is named only where the DNA matches it firmly. Size is omitted from some rows. Given values are once, few, many or a class for expanded clones.

v_call: TRBV9
clone_size: NA
d_call: TRBD1
j_call: TRBJ1-2
cdr3_aa: CASSATGTAKNYGYTF
cdr3_nt: TGTGCCAGCAGCGCTACCGGGACAGCTAAAAACTATGGCTACACCTTC

v_call: TRBV6-1
clone_size: NA
d_call: NA
j_call: TRBJ2-7
cdr3_aa: CASQAGPTSSYEQYF
cdr3_nt: TGTGCCAGCCAGGCAGGGCCCACTAGCTCCTACGAGCAGTACTTC

v_call: TRBV9
clone_size: NA
d_call: NA
j_call: TRBJ1-5
cdr3_aa: CASSPEGGQGQPQHF
cdr3_nt: TGTGCCAGCAGCCCCGAGGGGGGCCAGGGTCAGCCCCAGCATTTT

v_call: TRBV10-1
clone_size: once
d_call: NA
j_call: TRBJ2-2
cdr3_aa: CASSELGNTGELFF
cdr3_nt: TGCGCCAGCAGTGAGTTGGGAAACACCGGGGAGCTGTTTTTT

v_call: TRBV29-1
clone_size: NA
d_call: NA
j_call: TRBJ2-2
cdr3_aa: CSVDRTGGASGELFF
cdr3_nt: TGCAGCGTTGATCGTACTGGGGGGGCGTCCGGGGAGCTGTTTTTT

v_call: TRBV7-9
clone_size: NA
d_call: NA
j_call: TRBJ1-1
cdr3_aa: CASSPPQGAGNTEAFF
cdr3_nt: TGTGCCAGCAGCCCTCCCCAGGGCGCTGGGAACACTGAAGCTTTCTTT

v_call: TRBV5-6
clone_size: NA
d_call: NA
j_call: TRBJ2-1
cdr3_aa: CASSSARNEQFF
cdr3_nt: TGTGCCAGCAGCTCAGCTAGGAATGAGCAGTTCTTC

v_call: TRBV7-9
clone_size: NA
d_call: NA
j_call: TRBJ2-2
cdr3_aa: CASSLALGWTEPKSGELFF
cdr3_nt: TGTGCCAGCAGCTTAGCCCTAGGTTGGACAGAACCAAAGTCCGGGGAGCTGTTTTTT

v_call: TRBV15
clone_size: NA
d_call: TRBD2
j_call: TRBJ2-1
cdr3_aa: CATSRRGVYNEQFF
cdr3_nt: TGTGCCACCAGCAGACGGGGGGTCTACAATGAGCAGTTCTTC

v_call: TRBV7-6
clone_size: NA
d_call: NA
j_call: TRBJ1-5
cdr3_aa: CASSPTAGGRGQPQHF
cdr3_nt: TGTGCCAGCAGCCCCACCGCTGGGGGGCGCGGGCAGCCCCAGCATTTT

v_call: TRBV4-1
clone_size: NA
d_call: NA
j_call: TRBJ2-5
cdr3_aa: CASSQRKGGGTQYF
cdr3_nt: TGCGCCAGCAGCCAAAGGAAGGGGGGTGGGACCCAGTACTTC

v_call: TRBV7-9
clone_size: NA
d_call: TRBD1
j_call: TRBJ2-1
cdr3_aa: CASSGPQGSSYNEQFF
cdr3_nt: TGTGCCAGCAGCGGACCACAGGGGAGCTCCTACAATGAGCAGTTCTTC

v_call: TRBV23-1
clone_size: NA
d_call: NA
j_call: TRBJ2-7
cdr3_aa: CASSQSGRRERSYEQYF
cdr3_nt: TGCGCCAGCAGTCAATCGGGGAGGCGTGAGCGCTCCTACGAGCAGTACTTC

v_call: TRBV7-9
clone_size: NA
d_call: NA
j_call: TRBJ1-2
cdr3_aa: CASSLASPSWEANYGYTF
cdr3_nt: TGTGCCAGCAGCTTAGCCTCCCCGTCTTGGGAGGCTAACTATGGCTACACCTTC

v_call: TRBV10-3
clone_size: NA
d_call: TRBD1
j_call: TRBJ2-1
cdr3_aa: CAISRDSYNEQFF
cdr3_nt: TGTGCCATCAGTAGGGACAGCTACAATGAGCAGTTCTTC

v_call: TRBV4-3
clone_size: NA
d_call: NA
j_call: TRBJ2-3
cdr3_aa: CASSQDSPGTDTQYF
cdr3_nt: TGCGCCAGCAGCCAAGATAGTCCAGGGACAGATACGCAGTATTTT

v_call: TRBV6-6
clone_size: once
d_call: NA
j_call: TRBJ2-7
cdr3_aa: CASTLAGGYAREQYF
cdr3_nt: TGTGCCAGCACCCTCGCCGGTGGCTACGCGAGGGAGCAGTACTTC

v_call: TRBV2
clone_size: NA
d_call: TRBD2
j_call: TRBJ2-7
cdr3_aa: CASSEYRAGGYEQYF
cdr3_nt: TGTGCCAGCAGTGAATATCGAGCGGGAGGGTACGAGCAGTACTTC

v_call: TRBV27
clone_size: once
d_call: NA
j_call: TRBJ2-7
cdr3_aa: CASSLGGPRGINPYEQYF
cdr3_nt: TGTGCCAGCAGTTTAGGAGGGCCCAGGGGGATAAACCCCTACGAGCAGTACTTC

v_call: TRBV10-2
clone_size: NA
d_call: NA
j_call: TRBJ2-7
cdr3_aa: CASSVRLLPSYEQYF
cdr3_nt: TGCGCCAGCAGTGTGCGACTCTTGCCCTCCTACGAGCAGTACTTC

v_call: TRBV7-9
clone_size: NA
d_call: NA
j_call: TRBJ2-3
cdr3_aa: CASSSRLRITDTQYF
cdr3_nt: TGTGCCAGCAGCTCTAGGCTTCGGATCACAGATACGCAGTATTTT

v_call: TRBV4-3
clone_size: NA
d_call: NA
j_call: TRBJ1-2
cdr3_aa: CASSQDDTGYTF
cdr3_nt: TGCGCCAGCAGCCAAGATGACACGGGCTACACCTTC

v_call: TRBV2
clone_size: NA
d_call: NA
j_call: TRBJ2-5
cdr3_aa: CASSEARAGPLETQYF
cdr3_nt: TGTGCCAGCAGTGAAGCGAGGGCCGGGCCCTTGGAGACCCAGTACTTC

v_call: TRBV7-8
clone_size: NA
d_call: TRBD2
j_call: TRBJ2-1
cdr3_aa: CASSLAGGSPNEQFF
cdr3_nt: TGTGCCAGCAGCTTAGCGGGCGGGAGCCCAAATGAGCAGTTCTTC

v_call: TRBV19
clone_size: NA
d_call: NA
j_call: TRBJ2-1
cdr3_aa: CASSIQGPLYNEQFF
cdr3_nt: TGTGCCAGTAGTATTCAGGGTCCCCTGTACAATGAGCAGTTCTTC

v_call: TRBV4-1
clone_size: NA
d_call: TRBD1
j_call: TRBJ2-1
cdr3_aa: CASSHPKQGQGYDEQFF
cdr3_nt: TGCGCCAGCAGCCACCCTAAACAAGGACAGGGGTATGATGAGCAGTTCTTC

v_call: TRBV29-1
clone_size: NA
d_call: NA
j_call: TRBJ1-2
cdr3_aa: CSVEEVGAGYGYTF
cdr3_nt: TGCAGCGTTGAAGAGGTGGGCGCAGGATATGGCTACACCTTC

v_call: TRBV9
clone_size: few
d_call: TRBD2
j_call: TRBJ2-7
cdr3_aa: CASSVGTSGSYEQYF
cdr3_nt: TGTGCCAGCAGCGTGGGGACTAGCGGGAGCTACGAGCAGTACTTC

v_call: TRBV7-9
clone_size: NA
d_call: NA
j_call: TRBJ1-1
cdr3_aa: CASSEPGRREAFF
cdr3_nt: TGTGCCAGCAGCGAACCTGGTCGGAGGGAAGCTTTCTTT

v_call: TRBV28
clone_size: once
d_call: NA
j_call: TRBJ1-2
cdr3_aa: CASRIIDSTNYGYTF
cdr3_nt: TGTGCCAGCAGGATCATCGACAGCACTAACTATGGCTACACCTTC

v_call: TRBV7-6
clone_size: once
d_call: TRBD2
j_call: TRBJ2-7
cdr3_aa: CASSSGLAGPEQYF
cdr3_nt: TGTGCCAGCAGCTCCGGACTAGCCGGCCCCGAGCAGTACTTC

v_call: TRBV11-3
clone_size: NA
d_call: NA
j_call: TRBJ2-2
cdr3_aa: CASSLAGDGANTGELFF
cdr3_nt: TGTGCCAGCAGCTTAGCGGGGGACGGTGCGAACACCGGGGAGCTGTTTTTT

v_call: TRBV10-3
clone_size: NA
d_call: TRBD1
j_call: TRBJ1-1
cdr3_aa: CASGQTLNTEAFF
cdr3_nt: TGTGCCTCGGGACAGACCTTGAACACTGAAGCTTTCTTT

v_call: TRBV5-4
clone_size: NA
d_call: NA
j_call: TRBJ2-7
cdr3_aa: CASSLARDYEQYF
cdr3_nt: TGTGCCAGCAGCTTGGCGCGGGACTACGAGCAGTACTTC

v_call: TRBV20-1
clone_size: NA
d_call: NA
j_call: TRBJ2-7
cdr3_aa: CSVPSNLQYF
cdr3_nt: TGCAGTGTACCCAGCAATCTGCAGTACTTC

v_call: TRBV7-3
clone_size: NA
d_call: NA
j_call: TRBJ2-1
cdr3_aa: CASSPRSANPQQFF
cdr3_nt: TGTGCCAGCAGCCCCCGGTCGGCCAACCCACAACAGTTCTTC

v_call: TRBV28
clone_size: few
d_call: NA
j_call: TRBJ1-1
cdr3_aa: CASREVNTEAFF
cdr3_nt: TGTGCCAGCAGGGAGGTAAACACTGAAGCTTTCTTT

v_call: TRBV7-9
clone_size: NA
d_call: TRBD2
j_call: TRBJ2-3
cdr3_aa: CASSDGPGTSGHTDTQYF
cdr3_nt: TGTGCCAGCAGCGACGGACCCGGGACTAGCGGACACACAGATACGCAGTATTTT

v_call: TRBV15
clone_size: NA
d_call: TRBD1
j_call: TRBJ2-1
cdr3_aa: CATSARDRGTRDEQFF
cdr3_nt: TGTGCCACCAGCGCGAGAGACAGGGGGACTCGGGATGAGCAGTTCTTC